This TCR beta chain originates from a study of cytomegalovirus exposure and HLA in healthy donors. Vbeta (60) and Jbeta (13) primers were used in the PCR. Here immunoSEQ multiplex PCR was the method, and the copy in TCRdb shows in-frame clones only, minus some. The sample holds 70,000 to 95,000 clones, roughly 79% seen once. The CDR3 runs 16 residues. CDR1 SGHTA and CDR2 FQGTGA come from the germline V gene. V lost 1 base, J lost 5 bases, and 5 bases stayed unmatched. The source is a man aged 40-50 years in good health and CMV-seronegative. V is TRBV7-3 and J is TRBJ2-5, with 12 bases that match TRBD1. The sample comprised PBMCs. The CDR3 spells CASSLSAGTGGETQYF. The CDR3 nucleotides are TGTGCCAGCAGCTTAAGTGCTGGGACAGGGGGCGAGACCCAGTACTTC.